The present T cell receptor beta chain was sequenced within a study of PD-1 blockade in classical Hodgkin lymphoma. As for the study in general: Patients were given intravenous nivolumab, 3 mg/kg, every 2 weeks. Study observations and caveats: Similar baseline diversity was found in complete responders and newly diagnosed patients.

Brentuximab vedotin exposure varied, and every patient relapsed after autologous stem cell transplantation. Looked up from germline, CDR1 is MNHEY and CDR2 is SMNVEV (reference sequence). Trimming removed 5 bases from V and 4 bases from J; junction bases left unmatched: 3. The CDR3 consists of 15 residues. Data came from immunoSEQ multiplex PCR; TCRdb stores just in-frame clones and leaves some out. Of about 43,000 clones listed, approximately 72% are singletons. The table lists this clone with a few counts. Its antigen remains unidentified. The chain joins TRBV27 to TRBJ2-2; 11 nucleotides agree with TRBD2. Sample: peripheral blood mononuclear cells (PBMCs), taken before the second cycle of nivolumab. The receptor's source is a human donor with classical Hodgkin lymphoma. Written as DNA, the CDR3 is TGTGCCAGCAGTCGTAGCGGGGGGGCCACCGGGGAGCTGTTTTTT. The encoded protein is CASSRSGGATGELFF.